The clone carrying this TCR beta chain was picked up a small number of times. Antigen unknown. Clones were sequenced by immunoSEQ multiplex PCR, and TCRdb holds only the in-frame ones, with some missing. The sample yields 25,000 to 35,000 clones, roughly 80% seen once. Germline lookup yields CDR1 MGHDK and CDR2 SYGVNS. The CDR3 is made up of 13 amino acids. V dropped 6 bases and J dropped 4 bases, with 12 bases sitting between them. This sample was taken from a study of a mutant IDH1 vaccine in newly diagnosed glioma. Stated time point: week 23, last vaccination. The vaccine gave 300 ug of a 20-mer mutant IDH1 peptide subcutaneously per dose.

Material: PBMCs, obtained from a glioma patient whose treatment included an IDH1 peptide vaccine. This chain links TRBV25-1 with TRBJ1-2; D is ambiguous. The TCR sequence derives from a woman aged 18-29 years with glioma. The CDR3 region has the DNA TGTGCCAGCAGCGAAAGAGCCCTCTATGGCTACACCTTC. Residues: CASSERALYGYTF.